Each of the 5 T cell receptor beta chains below was sequenced from the same sample in a study of control samples from healthy donors and cancer patients. Measured with immunoSEQ multiplex PCR; TCRdb has only the in-frame clones, and not every one. Of about 58,000 clones listed, around 87% are singletons. Material for sequencing was PBMCs. These receptors originate from a man aged 55 to 70 with colorectal cancer.

The chain couples TRBV12-3 or TRBV12-4 to TRBJ1-2; 8 positions agree with TRBD1. The CDR3 consists of 13 residues. V was pared by 4 bases and J by 7 bases, with 5 bases of the junction left unmatched. The DNA for the CDR3 is TGTGCCAGCAGTTCGCAGGGGGCGGTTGGCTACACCTTC. Amino acid sequence: CASSSQGAVGYTF.

The chain joins TRBV7-2 to TRBJ2-7; D may match TRBD1 or TRBD2 (7 bases each). Germline V gene sequence: CDR1 SGHTA, CDR2 FQGNSA. V lost 3 bases, J lost 4 bases, and 19 bases lay in between. The CDR3 is 16 amino acids. DNA of the CDR3: TGTGCCAGCAGCTTCCCCCAGGGGGGGGGCCTATACGAGCAGTACTTC. This sequence encodes CASSFPQGGGLYEQYF.

The CDR3 bases are TGTGCCAGCAGCCAAAACCTCGTCAGGCGGGGGACGTACGAGCAGTACTTC. It translates to CASSQNLVRRGTYEQYF. The rearrangement joins TRBV3-1 (or the pseudogene TRBV3-2) to TRBJ2-7; 7 nucleotides line up with TRBD2. V shed 2 bases and J 4 bases; nucleotides not matched to a gene: 14. CDR3 length: 17 residues. Germline assignment: CDR1 LGHDT and CDR2 YNNKEL (reference sequence).

This clone was detected only once. The gene calls are TRBV3-1 (or the pseudogene TRBV3-2) and TRBJ2-5; D could derive from TRBD1 or TRBD2 (5 bases each). This CDR3 is built from 12 residues. Germline V gene sequence: CDR1 LGHDT, CDR2 YNNKEL (reference sequence). Between the trimmed V and J ends, which lost 4 bases and 5 bases, there was a span of 8 bases. Here the CDR3 DNA reads TGTGCCAGCAGCCCCGAGGGGGAGACCCAGTACTTC. Its translation is CASSPEGETQYF.

The chain combines TRBV11-1 with TRBJ2-5, with 11 bases lining up with TRBD2. This CDR3 comprises 15 residues. V shed 6 bases and J 1 base; nucleotides not matched to a gene: 4. CDR1 is SGHAT, CDR2 FQDESV, per germline (reference sequence). CDR3 region: CASSGSGGVQETQYF. CDR3 DNA sequence: TGTGCCAGCAGTGGTAGCGGGGGGGTCCAAGAGACCCAGTACTTC.